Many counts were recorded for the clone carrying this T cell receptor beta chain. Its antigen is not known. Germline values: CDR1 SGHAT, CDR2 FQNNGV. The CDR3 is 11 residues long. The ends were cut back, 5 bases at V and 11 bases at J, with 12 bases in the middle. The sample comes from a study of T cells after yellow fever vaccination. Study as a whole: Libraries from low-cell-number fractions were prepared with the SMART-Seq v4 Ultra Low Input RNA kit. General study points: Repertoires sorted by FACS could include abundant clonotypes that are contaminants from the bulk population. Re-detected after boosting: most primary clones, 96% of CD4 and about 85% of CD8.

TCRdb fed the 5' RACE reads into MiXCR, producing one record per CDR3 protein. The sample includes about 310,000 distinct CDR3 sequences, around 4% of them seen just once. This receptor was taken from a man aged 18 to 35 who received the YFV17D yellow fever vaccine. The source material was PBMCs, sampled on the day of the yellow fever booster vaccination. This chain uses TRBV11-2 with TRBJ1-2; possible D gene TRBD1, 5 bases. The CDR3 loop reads CASSPQGGYTF. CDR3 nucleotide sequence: TGTGCCAGCAGCCCCCAGGGCGGATACACCTTC.